Each of the 24 T cell receptor beta chains below was sequenced from the same sample in a study of tumor-infiltrating lymphocytes in localized non-small cell lung cancer. The data were produced by immunoSEQ multiplex PCR, yet TCRdb's version contains in-frame clones alone and is incomplete. The sample holds roughly 3,300 clones, nearly 60% seen once. The specimen was uninvolved lung tissue not adjacent to the tumor. The source is a human donor with non-small cell lung cancer.

This sequence joins TRBV5-8 and TRBJ2-3, with a possible D match to TRBD2 (5 bases). Trimming left V 3 bases short and J 3 bases short, with 8 bases between. CDR1 is SGHTS, CDR2 YDEGEE, per germline. The CDR3 contains 13 residues. Here the CDR3 reads CASSSRGTDTQYF. Written as DNA, the CDR3 is TGTGCCAGCAGCTCTCGAGGGACAGATACGCAGTATTTT.

This chain links TRBV27 with TRBJ2-7, with 7 positions matching TRBD2. Looked up from germline, CDR1 is MNHEY and CDR2 is SMNVEV (reference sequence). With 4 bases clipped from V and 4 bases from J, the junction kept 7 bases outside the gene matches. CDR3 length equals 14 residues. The CDR3 sequence is CASSSLLATYEQYF. In DNA form, the CDR3 reads TGTGCCAGCAGTTCCCTACTAGCGACGTACGAGCAGTACTTC.

In DNA, the CDR3 is TGTGCCAGCAGCGACCGGGGGAAAGGAGGGACAGGGGGCTCTGGGGCCAACGTCCTGACTTTC. It codes for CASSDRGKGGTGGSGANVLTF. This chain links TRBV14 with TRBJ2-6; 11 bases match TRBD1. Trimming cost V 5 bases and J 0 bases; bases outside gene matches: 15. The CDR3 consists of 21 residues. CDR1 is SGHDN and CDR2 is FVKESK in the germline V gene.

The chain uses TRBV25-1 and TRBJ1-1; no firm D call. CDR3 length equals 17 residues. Germline loops: CDR1 MGHDK, CDR2 SYGVNS. V lost 4 bases and J 1 base, leaving 19 bases between the germline ends. The CDR3 region has the DNA TGTGCCAGCAGTGTCGGCCCGGACGGTCCCACGAACACTGAAGCTTTCTTT. This encodes CASSVGPDGPTNTEAFF.

V and J are TRBV5-1 and TRBJ1-6; D is uncertain. The CDR3 contains 18 residues. V was shortened by 1 base and J by 0 bases, with 14 bases between the two germline ends. Germline loops: CDR1 SGHRS, CDR2 YFSETQ. CDR3 bases: TGCGCCAGCAGCTTGTCGTCAGTAAAGAGCTCCTATAATTCACCCCTCCACTTT. This codes for CASSLSSVKSSYNSPLHF.

In its sample, this clone ranks as medium-sized. The V call is TRBV10-1, the J call TRBJ2-7; 7 bases are a match to TRBD2. Germline CDR1 reads WNHNN; CDR2 reads SYGVQD (reference sequence). This CDR3 has 15 amino acids. The V gene end was trimmed by 3 bases and the J gene end by 2 bases; junction bases not matched to a gene: 7. Here the CDR3 reads CASSEGAAGTYEQYF. The CDR3 nucleotides are TGCGCCAGCAGTGAAGGTGCAGCGGGGACCTACGAGCAGTACTTC.

The chain combines TRBV29-1 with TRBJ1-5, with 12 positions matching TRBD1. This CDR3 is 14 amino acids long. V lost 7 bases to trimming and J lost 4 bases; unmatched junction nucleotides: 5. The germline V gene has CDR1 SQVTM and CDR2 ANQGSEA. In DNA form, the CDR3 reads TGCAGCGGTCCGGGACAGGGGGCGAATCAGCCCCAGCATTTT. As protein: CSGPGQGANQPQHF.

This clone was picked up a small number of times. The chain couples TRBV2 to TRBJ2-4, with a tentative D call TRBD1 (5 bases). CDR1 SNHLY and CDR2 FYNNEI come from the germline V gene. The CDR3 loop spans 16 amino acids. Trimming took off 4 bases at V and 3 bases at J, with 16 bases between the two ends. In DNA form, the CDR3 reads TGTGCCAGCAGTGGGCGCCTCAGGGTAGACAAAAACATTCAGTACTTC. Its translation: CASSGRLRVDKNIQYF. Full variable domain (missing parts from reference TRBV2 and TRBJ2-4): EPEVTQTPSHQVTQMGQEVILRCVPISNHLYFYWYRQILGQKVEFLVSFYNNEISEKSEIFDDQFSVERPDGSNFTLKIRSTKLEDSAMYFCASSGRLRVDKNIQYFGAGTRLSVL.

The rearrangement joins TRBV29-1 to TRBJ1-2, with D perhaps TRBD1 (6 bases). This CDR3 contains 12 residues. V dropped 2 bases and J dropped 7 bases, with 11 bases sitting between them. Germline assignment: CDR1 SQVTM and CDR2 ANQGSEA. CDR3 loop: CSVEWGAGGYTF. In nucleotides, the CDR3 is TGCAGCGTTGAATGGGGGGCTGGTGGCTACACCTTC.

As concerns this clone: The germline gene is not matched at one end of the junction; a read error may be the cause. The chain is built from TRBV30 and TRBJ2-7; D not certain. Germline CDR1 reads GTSNPN; CDR2 reads SVGIG (reference sequence). This CDR3 region has 11 residues. This CDR3 is CAWGPRTADNF. CDR3 bases: TGTGCCTGGGGGCCACGGACGGCGGATAACTTC.

Only a few counts were recorded for this clone. The chain carries TRBV4-1 and TRBJ1-1, with 9 nucleotides matching TRBD1. CDR1 MGHRA and CDR2 YSYEKL come from the germline V gene. The ends lost 0 bases at V and 11 bases at J; junction bases unmatched: 13. The CDR3 has 16 amino acids. The CDR3: CASSQDGQPDRGRAFF. In DNA form, the CDR3 reads TGCGCCAGCAGCCAAGATGGGCAGCCGGACAGGGGAAGGGCTTTCTTT.

Within the sample, this clone is large (0.1 to 1%). This CDR3 reads CASGTGTYTGELFF. CDR3 nucleotide sequence: TGTGCCAGCGGGACAGGGACCTACACCGGGGAGCTGTTTTTT. The chain carries TRBV9 and TRBJ2-2, with TRBD1 matching over 9 bases. This CDR3 is built from 14 residues. The germline gives CDR1 SGDLS, CDR2 YYNGEE. Losses at the gene ends were 7 bases for V and 3 bases for J; bases not matched to a gene: 4. The full variable domain, its missing parts supplied by reference TRBV9 and TRBJ2-2, is DSGVTQTPKHLITATGQRVTLRCSPRSGDLSVYWYQQSLDQGLQFLIQYYNGEERAKGNILERFSAQQFPDLHSELNLSSLELGDSALYFCASGTGTYTGELFFGEGSRLTVL.

This clone came up once. The chain has TRBV30 and TRBJ1-2, with TRBD1 as a possible D gene (5 bases). V was trimmed by 0 bases and J by 4 bases, leaving 9 bases between them. Germline-derived CDR1 and CDR2 are GTSNPN and SVGIG (reference sequence). This CDR3 contains 13 residues. CDR3 amino acids: CAWSVGESYGYTF. The DNA of the CDR3 is TGTGCCTGGAGTGTGGGGGAATCCTATGGCTACACCTTC.

The chain has TRBV5-6 and TRBJ2-1; 8 bases fit TRBD2. Looked up from germline, CDR1 is SGHDT and CDR2 is YYEEEE. After removal of 0 bases from V and 4 bases from J, the junction contained 6 bases not matched to a gene. This CDR3 region has 16 residues. The DNA for the CDR3 is TGTGCCAGCAGCTTGGCCCTGACTAGCGCGTACAATGAGCAGTTCTTC. It yields the protein CASSLALTSAYNEQFF.

This chain links TRBV6-6 with TRBJ1-1, with TRBD1 identical over 8 bases. Germline CDR1 is MNHNY and CDR2 is SVGAGI (reference sequence). The CDR3 runs 13 residues. Germline trimming cut 2 bases from V and 6 bases from J; bases unmatched to any gene: 2. This CDR3 reads CASSYGTGAEAFF. The CDR3 bases are TGTGCCAGCAGTTACGGGACAGGAGCTGAAGCTTTCTTT.

The J gene is TRBJ2-6, the V gene TRBV5-1, with a tentative D call TRBD1 (6 bases). The CDR3 totals 20 residues. The germline V and J ends were trimmed by 5 bases and 0 bases, with 24 bases remaining between them. CDR1 and CDR2 (germline): SGHRS, YFSETQ. CDR3 amino acids: CASSWARRDTYRSGANVLTF. Here the CDR3 DNA reads TGCGCCAGCAGTTGGGCACGAAGGGACACTTACCGCTCTGGGGCCAACGTCCTGACTTTC. The full variable domain, completed using reference TRBV5-1 and TRBJ2-6, is KAGVTQTPRYLIKTRGQQVTLSCSPISGHRSVSWYQQTPGQGLQFLFEYFSETQRNKGNFPGRFSGRQFSNSRSEMNVSTLELGDSALYLCASSWARRDTYRSGANVLTFGAGSRLTVL.

The rearrangement joins TRBV28 to TRBJ2-3, with D perhaps TRBD1 (7 bases). CDR1 is MDHEN and CDR2 is SYDVKM in the germline V gene. The V end was cut by 6 bases, the J end by 2 bases, with 15 bases between. CDR3 size: 15 residues. The CDR3 DNA is TGTGCCAGCAGATGGCAGGGGGGATCCACAGATACGCAGTATTTT. Translation: CASRWQGGSTDTQYF.

This chain uses TRBV29-1 with TRBJ2-3; 7 bases map to TRBD1. The CDR3 runs to 14 residues. CDR1 and CDR2 from the germline V gene are SQVTM and ANQGSEA. The V segment lost 4 bases and the J segment 2 bases; nucleotides outside the gene matches: 6. The CDR3 spells CSVGRQGPTDTQYF. CDR3 nucleotides: TGCAGCGTTGGCAGACAGGGTCCCACAGATACGCAGTATTTT.

Only one count was recorded for this clone. This sequence joins TRBV7-6 and TRBJ1-1; TRBD1 agrees at 8 bases. Trimming took 5 bases from V and 1 from J; bases not matched to a gene: 3. The CDR3 extends over 14 amino acids. Germline V gene data show CDR1 as SGHVS and CDR2 as FNYEAQ. Here the CDR3 reads CASSLQGANTEAFF. As DNA, the CDR3 is TGTGCCAGCAGCCTTCAGGGGGCGAACACTGAAGCTTTCTTT.

CDR3 sequence: CASRARDRANTEAFF. In DNA, the CDR3 is TGTGCCAGCAGAGCTAGGGACAGGGCGAACACTGAAGCTTTCTTT. The V and J genes are TRBV6-1 and TRBJ1-1, with TRBD1 matching 9 bases. The V gene end was trimmed by 6 bases and the J gene end by 1 base; junction bases not matched to a gene: 6. CDR3 length equals 15 residues. Germline V gene sequence: CDR1 MNHNS, CDR2 SASEGT.

Here the CDR3 reads CASSHFGVVRSGELFF. The CDR3 DNA reads TGTGCCAGCAGCCACTTCGGAGTCGTTCGGTCCGGGGAGCTGTTTTTT. The chain employs TRBV4-2 and TRBJ2-2; D gene unclear. Germline CDR1 and CDR2: LGHNA and YNFKEQ. V was clipped by 3 bases and J by 6 bases, with 17 bases between them. The CDR3 covers 16 residues.

This chain connects TRBV19 to TRBJ1-5, with 12 bases that match TRBD1. The junction had 9 bases not matched to a gene; V was cut back by 5 bases and J by 7 bases. The germline V gene has CDR1 LNHDA and CDR2 SQIVND (reference sequence). The length of the CDR3 is 16 residues. The CDR3 DNA is TGTGCCAGTAGTCAACCGGGACAGGGGGCTGGACAGCCCCAGCATTTT. Its protein product is CASSQPGQGAGQPQHF.

V usage is TRBV4-3 and J usage is TRBJ2-7, with D perhaps given as TRBD1 or TRBD2 (5 bases each). Germline lookup yields CDR1 LGHNA and CDR2 YSLEER. The V end was cut by 0 bases, the J end by 3 bases, with 12 bases between. CDR3 length: 15 residues. The CDR3 sequence: CASSQEAGTIYEQYF. In DNA form, the CDR3 reads TGCGCCAGCAGCCAAGAGGCTGGGACGATCTACGAGCAGTACTTC.

As concerns this clone: Other DNA sequences of this sample code for an identical CDR3. The gene calls are TRBV7-2 and TRBJ1-5; no reliable D call. Germline CDR1 reads SGHTA; CDR2 reads FQGNSA. The CDR3 has 15 residues. V was pared by 5 bases and J by 0 bases, with 11 bases between. CDR3 protein: CASSPIRGSNQPQHF. CDR3 nucleotides: TGTGCCAGCAGCCCTATCCGGGGTAGCAATCAGCCCCAGCATTTT.